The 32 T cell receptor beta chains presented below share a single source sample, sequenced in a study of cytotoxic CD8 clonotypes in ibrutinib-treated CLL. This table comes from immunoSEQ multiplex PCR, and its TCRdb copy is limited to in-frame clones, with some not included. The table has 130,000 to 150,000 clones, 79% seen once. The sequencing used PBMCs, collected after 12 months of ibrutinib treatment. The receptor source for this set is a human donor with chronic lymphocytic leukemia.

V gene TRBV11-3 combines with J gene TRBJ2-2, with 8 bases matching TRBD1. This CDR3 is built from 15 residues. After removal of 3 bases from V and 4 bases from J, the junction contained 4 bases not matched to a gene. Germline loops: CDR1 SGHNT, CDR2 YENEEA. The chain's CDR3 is CASSFRQGSTGELFF. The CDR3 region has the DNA TGTGCCAGCAGCTTTAGACAGGGGTCCACCGGGGAGCTGTTTTTT.

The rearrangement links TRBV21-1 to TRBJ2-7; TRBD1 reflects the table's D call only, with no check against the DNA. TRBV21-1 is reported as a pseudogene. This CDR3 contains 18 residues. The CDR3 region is CASSKRIKRQALRVEQYF. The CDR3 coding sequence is TGTGCCAGCAGCAAAAGGATCAAAAGACAGGCTTTGCGGGTGGAGCAGTACTTC.

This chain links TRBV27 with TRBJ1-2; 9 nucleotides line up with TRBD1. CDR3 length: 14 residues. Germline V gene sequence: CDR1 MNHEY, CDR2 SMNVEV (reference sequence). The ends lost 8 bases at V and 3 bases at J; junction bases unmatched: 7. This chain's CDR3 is CASLPGTGYYGYTF. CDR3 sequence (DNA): TGTGCCAGCCTCCCAGGGACAGGGTACTATGGCTACACCTTC.

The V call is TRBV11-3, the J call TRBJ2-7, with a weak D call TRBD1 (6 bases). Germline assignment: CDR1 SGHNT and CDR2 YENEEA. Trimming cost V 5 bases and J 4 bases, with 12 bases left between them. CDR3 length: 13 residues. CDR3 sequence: CASSRADRYEQYF. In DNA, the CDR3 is TGTGCCAGCAGCCGAGCCGACAGGTACGAGCAGTACTTC.

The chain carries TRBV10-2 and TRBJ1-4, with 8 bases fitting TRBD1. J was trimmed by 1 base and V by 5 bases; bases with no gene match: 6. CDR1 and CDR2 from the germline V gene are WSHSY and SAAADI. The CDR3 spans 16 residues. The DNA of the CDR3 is TGCGCCAGCAGTCCAGGGGGCTTCAGAACTAATGAAAAACTGTTTTTT. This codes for CASSPGGFRTNEKLFF.

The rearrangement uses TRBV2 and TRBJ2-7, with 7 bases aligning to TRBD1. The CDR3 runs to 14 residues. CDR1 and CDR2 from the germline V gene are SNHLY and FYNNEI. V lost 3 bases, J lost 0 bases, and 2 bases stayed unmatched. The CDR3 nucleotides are TGTGCCAGCAGTGACGCAGGGGGCTCCTACGAGCAGTACTTC. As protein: CASSDAGGSYEQYF.

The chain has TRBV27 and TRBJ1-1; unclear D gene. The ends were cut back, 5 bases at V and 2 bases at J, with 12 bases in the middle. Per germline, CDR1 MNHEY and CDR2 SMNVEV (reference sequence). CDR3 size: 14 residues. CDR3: CASSPANRNTEAFF. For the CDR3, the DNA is TGTGCCAGCAGTCCAGCAAACAGAAACACTGAAGCTTTCTTT.

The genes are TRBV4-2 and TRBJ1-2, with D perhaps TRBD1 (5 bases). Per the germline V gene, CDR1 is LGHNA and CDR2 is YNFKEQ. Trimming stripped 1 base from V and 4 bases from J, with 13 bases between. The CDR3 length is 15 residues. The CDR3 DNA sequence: TGTGCCAGCAGCCAAGGGTCGACAGCCTCCTATGGCTACACCTTC. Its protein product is CASSQGSTASYGYTF.

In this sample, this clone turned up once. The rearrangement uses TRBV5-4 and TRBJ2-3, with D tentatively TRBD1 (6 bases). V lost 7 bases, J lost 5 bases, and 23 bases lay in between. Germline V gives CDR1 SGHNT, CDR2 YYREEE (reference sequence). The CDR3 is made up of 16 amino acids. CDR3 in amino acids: CASGPKTSGRGDTQYF. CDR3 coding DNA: TGTGCCAGCGGCCCCAAGACCAGCGGCAGGGGAGATACGCAGTATTTT.

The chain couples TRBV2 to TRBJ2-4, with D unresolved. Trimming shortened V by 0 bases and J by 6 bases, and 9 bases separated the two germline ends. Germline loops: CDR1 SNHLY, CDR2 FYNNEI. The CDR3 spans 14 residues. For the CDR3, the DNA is TGTGCCAGCAGTGAAGCGGACGAAGGAAACATTCAGTACTTC. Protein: CASSEADEGNIQYF.

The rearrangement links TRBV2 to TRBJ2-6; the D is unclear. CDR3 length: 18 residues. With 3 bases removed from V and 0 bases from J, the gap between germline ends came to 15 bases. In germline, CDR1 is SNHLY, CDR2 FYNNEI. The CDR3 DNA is TGTGCCAGCAGTGAGCCGGCTAGAAGGACCTCTGGGGCCAACGTCCTGACTTTC. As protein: CASSEPARRTSGANVLTF.

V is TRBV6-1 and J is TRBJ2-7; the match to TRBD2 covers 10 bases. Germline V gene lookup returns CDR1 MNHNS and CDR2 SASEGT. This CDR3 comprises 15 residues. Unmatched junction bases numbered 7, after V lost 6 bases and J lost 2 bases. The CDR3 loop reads CASREWTSGPYEQYF. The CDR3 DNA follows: TGTGCCAGCAGGGAGTGGACTAGCGGACCCTACGAGCAGTACTTC.

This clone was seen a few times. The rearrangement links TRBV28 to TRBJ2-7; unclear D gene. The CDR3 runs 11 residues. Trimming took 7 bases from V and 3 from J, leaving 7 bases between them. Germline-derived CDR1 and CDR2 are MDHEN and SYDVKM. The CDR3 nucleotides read TGTGCCAGCATCAGGAACTACGAGCAGTACTTC. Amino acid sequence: CASIRNYEQYF.

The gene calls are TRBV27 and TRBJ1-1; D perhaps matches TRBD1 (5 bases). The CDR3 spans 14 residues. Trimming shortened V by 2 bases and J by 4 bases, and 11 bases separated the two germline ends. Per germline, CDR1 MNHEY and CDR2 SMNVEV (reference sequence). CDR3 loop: CASSLMGEGTEAFF. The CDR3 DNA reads TGTGCCAGCAGTTTAATGGGGGAAGGCACTGAAGCTTTCTTT.

CDR3 amino acids: CASSYHGAGELFF. The CDR3 DNA reads as TGTGCCAGCAGTTACCACGGGGCCGGGGAGCTGTTTTTT. This rearrangement joins TRBV6-6 to TRBJ2-2, with a tentative D call TRBD2 (5 bases). V shed 2 bases and J shed 6 bases, with 7 bases lying between them. Germline V gene lookup returns CDR1 MNHNY and CDR2 SVGAGI (reference sequence). This CDR3 is 13 amino acids long.

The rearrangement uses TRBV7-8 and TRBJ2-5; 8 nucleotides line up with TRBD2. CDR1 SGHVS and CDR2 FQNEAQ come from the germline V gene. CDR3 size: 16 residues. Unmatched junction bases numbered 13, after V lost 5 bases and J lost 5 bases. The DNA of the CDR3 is TGTGCCAGCAGCGGGGGTTTAGTGGCTAGCGGGGAGACCCAGTACTTC. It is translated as CASSGGLVASGETQYF.

This CDR3 reads CASSTNTPAGTGELFF. The CDR3 DNA reads as TGCGCCAGCAGCACCAACACCCCTGCGGGCACCGGGGAGCTGTTTTTT. This rearrangement joins TRBV5-1 to TRBJ2-2, with a weak D call TRBD2 (5 bases). The CDR3 extends over 16 amino acids. Trimming took off 4 bases at V and 4 bases at J, with 17 bases between the two ends. CDR1 and CDR2 from the germline V gene are SGHRS and YFSETQ. Full variable domain (missing parts from reference TRBV5-1 and TRBJ2-2): KAGVTQTPRYLIKTRGQQVTLSCSPISGHRSVSWYQQTPGQGLQFLFEYFSETQRNKGNFPGRFSGRQFSNSRSEMNVSTLELGDSALYLCASSTNTPAGTGELFFGEGSRLTVL.

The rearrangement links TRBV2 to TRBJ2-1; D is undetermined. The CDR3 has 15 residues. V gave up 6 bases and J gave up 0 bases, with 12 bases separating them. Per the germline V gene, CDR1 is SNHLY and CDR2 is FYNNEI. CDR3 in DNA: TGTGCCAGCAGGCTCCCTCGGAGCTCCTACAATGAGCAGTTCTTC. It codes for CASRLPRSSYNEQFF.

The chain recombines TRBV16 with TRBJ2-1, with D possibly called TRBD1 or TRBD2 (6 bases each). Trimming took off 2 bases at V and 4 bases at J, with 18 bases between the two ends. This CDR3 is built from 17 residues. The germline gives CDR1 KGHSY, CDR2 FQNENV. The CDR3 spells CASSQPPGAGPYNEQFF. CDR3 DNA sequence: TGTGCCAGCAGCCAACCCCCGGGGGCGGGCCCTTACAATGAGCAGTTCTTC.

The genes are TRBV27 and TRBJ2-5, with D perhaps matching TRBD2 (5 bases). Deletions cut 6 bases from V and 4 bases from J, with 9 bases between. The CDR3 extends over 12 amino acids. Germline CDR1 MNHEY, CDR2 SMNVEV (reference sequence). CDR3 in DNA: TGTGCCAGCAGGGACTCTGGAGAGACCCAGTACTTC. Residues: CASRDSGETQYF.

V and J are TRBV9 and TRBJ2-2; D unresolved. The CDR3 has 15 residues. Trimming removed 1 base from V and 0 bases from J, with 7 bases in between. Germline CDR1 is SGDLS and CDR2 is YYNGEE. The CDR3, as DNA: TGTGCCAGCAGCGTAAAACTACCGAACACCGGGGAGCTGTTTTTT. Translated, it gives CASSVKLPNTGELFF.

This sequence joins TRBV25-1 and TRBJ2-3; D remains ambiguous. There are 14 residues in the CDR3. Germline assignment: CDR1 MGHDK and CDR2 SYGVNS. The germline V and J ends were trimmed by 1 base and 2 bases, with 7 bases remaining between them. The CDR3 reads CASSEFVSTDTQYF. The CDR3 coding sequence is TGTGCCAGCAGTGAATTTGTATCCACAGATACGCAGTATTTT.

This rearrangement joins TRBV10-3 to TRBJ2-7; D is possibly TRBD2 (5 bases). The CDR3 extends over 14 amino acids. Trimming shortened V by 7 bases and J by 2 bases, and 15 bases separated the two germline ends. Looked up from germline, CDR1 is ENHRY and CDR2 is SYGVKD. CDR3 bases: TGTGCCATCACCCCGGACCCGGAGGCCTACGAGCAGTACTTC. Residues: CAITPDPEAYEQYF.

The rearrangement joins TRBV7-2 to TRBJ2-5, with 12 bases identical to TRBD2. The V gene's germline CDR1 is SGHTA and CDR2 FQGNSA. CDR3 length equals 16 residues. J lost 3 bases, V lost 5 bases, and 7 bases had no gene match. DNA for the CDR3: TGTGCCAGCAGCCACGGACTAGCGGGATATGAAGAGACCCAGTACTTC. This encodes CASSHGLAGYEETQYF.

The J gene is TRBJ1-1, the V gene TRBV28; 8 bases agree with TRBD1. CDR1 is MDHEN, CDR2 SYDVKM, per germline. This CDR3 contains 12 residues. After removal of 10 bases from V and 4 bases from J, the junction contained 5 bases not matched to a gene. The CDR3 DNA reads TGTGCCACCACAACAGGGGGCACTGAAGCTTTCTTT. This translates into CATTTGGTEAFF.

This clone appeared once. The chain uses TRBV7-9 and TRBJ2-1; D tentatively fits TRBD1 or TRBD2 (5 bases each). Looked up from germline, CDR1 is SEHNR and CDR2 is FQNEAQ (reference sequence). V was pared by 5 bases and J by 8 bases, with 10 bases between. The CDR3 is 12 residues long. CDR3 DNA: TGTGCCAGCAGCCCCGGGGCGGATGAGCAGTTCTTC. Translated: CASSPGADEQFF.

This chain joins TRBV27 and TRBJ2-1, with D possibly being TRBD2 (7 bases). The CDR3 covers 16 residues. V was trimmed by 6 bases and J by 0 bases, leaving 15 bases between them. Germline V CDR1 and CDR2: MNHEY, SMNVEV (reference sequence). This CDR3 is CASRGGLASSYNEQFF. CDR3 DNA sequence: TGTGCCAGCAGGGGGGGGCTAGCGAGCTCCTACAATGAGCAGTTCTTC.

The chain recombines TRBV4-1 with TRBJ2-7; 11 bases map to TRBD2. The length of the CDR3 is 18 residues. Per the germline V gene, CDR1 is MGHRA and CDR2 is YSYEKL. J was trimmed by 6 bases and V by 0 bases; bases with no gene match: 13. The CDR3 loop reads CASSQEKVAGGLGREQYF. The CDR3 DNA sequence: TGCGCCAGCAGCCAAGAGAAGGTAGCGGGAGGGCTTGGCCGCGAGCAGTACTTC.

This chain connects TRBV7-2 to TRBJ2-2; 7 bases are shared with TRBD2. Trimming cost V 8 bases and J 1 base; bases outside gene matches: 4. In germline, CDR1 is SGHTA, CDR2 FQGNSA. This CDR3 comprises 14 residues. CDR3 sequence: CASLRTRNTGELFF. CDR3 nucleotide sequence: TGTGCCAGCCTAAGGACTAGGAACACCGGGGAGCTGTTTTTT.

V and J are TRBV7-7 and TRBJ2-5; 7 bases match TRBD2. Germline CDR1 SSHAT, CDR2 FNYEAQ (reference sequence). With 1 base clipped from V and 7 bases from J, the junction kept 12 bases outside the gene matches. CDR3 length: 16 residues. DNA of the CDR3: TGTGCCAGCAGCTTAGTCCGGGGGGACCGGGTAGGGACCCAGTACTTC. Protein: CASSLVRGDRVGTQYF.

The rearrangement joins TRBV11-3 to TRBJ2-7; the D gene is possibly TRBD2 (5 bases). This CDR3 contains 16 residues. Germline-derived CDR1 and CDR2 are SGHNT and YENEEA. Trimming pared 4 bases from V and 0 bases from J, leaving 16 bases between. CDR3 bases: TGTGCCAGCAGCTCCCCCCCCGAGCGGAGCTCCTACGAGCAGTACTTC. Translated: CASSSPPERSSYEQYF.

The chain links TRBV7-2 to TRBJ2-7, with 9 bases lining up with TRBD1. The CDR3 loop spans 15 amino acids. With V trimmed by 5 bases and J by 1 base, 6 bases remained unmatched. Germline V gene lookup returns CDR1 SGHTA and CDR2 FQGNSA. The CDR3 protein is CASSRGGTGSYEQYF. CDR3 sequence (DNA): TGTGCCAGCAGCCGCGGAGGGACAGGGTCCTACGAGCAGTACTTC.